This T cell receptor (beta chain) was found in a study of OX40 agonist ivuxolimab in advanced cancers. The CDR3 length is 16 residues. V was clipped by 0 bases and J by 7 bases, with 19 bases between them. Germline values: CDR1 SGHAT, CDR2 FQNNGV. Using immunoSEQ multiplex PCR, the repertoire was profiled, and TCRdb retains in-frame clones only, with some absent. The sample consists of 100,000 or so clones, approximately 94% of them appearing once. This clonotype was obtained from an adult with an advanced solid tumor such as melanoma, head and neck, liver or kidney cancer. The chain has TRBV11-2 and TRBJ2-7, with D perhaps matching TRBD1 or TRBD2 (5 bases each). This specimen consisted of CD4+ or CD8+ T cells sorted from blood, obtained in a trial of the OX40 agonist ivuxolimab. The CDR3 loop reads CASSLDRGVSYGEQYF. The CDR3 DNA is TGTGCCAGCAGCTTAGACCGAGGGGTTTCCTACGGGGAGCAGTACTTC.